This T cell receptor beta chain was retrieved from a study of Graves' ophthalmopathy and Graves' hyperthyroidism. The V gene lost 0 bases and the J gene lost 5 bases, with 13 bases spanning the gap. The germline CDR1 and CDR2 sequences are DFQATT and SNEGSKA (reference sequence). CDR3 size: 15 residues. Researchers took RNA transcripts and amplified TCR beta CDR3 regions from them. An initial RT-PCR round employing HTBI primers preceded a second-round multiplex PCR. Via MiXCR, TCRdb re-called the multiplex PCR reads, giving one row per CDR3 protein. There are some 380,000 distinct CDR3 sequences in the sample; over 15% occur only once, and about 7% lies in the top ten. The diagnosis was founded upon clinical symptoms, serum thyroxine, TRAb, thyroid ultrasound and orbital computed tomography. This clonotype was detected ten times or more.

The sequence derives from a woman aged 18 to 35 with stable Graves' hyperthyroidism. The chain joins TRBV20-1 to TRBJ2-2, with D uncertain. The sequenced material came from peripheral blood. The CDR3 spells CSARESGWSTGELFF. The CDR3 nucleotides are TGCAGTGCTAGAGAATCCGGTTGGAGTACCGGGGAGCTGTTTTTT.